This T cell receptor (beta chain) is drawn from a study of radiation and T cells in renal cell carcinoma. Broader study findings: Tumor samples were small regions of around 0.92 g. Compared with controls, irradiated tumors showed greater TCR clonality.

The germline CDR1 and CDR2 sequences are LNHDA and SQIVND (reference sequence). V was clipped by 3 bases and J by 2 bases, with 13 bases between them. The CDR3 length is 15 residues. With respect to this clone: Antigen unknown.

The treatment denotes: treatment-naive control, cytoreductive nephrectomy. Control tumors came from treatment-naive patients without prior radiation. The patient's renal cell carcinoma had clear cell pathology. Measured with immunoSEQ multiplex PCR; TCRdb has only the in-frame clones, and not every one. The sample carries some 20,000 clones, around 50% recorded once. The sample in question was tumor tissue, obtained from a patient whose treatment was nephrectomy without radiotherapy. The clonotype was recovered from a human donor with renal cell carcinoma. V usage is TRBV19 and J usage is TRBJ1-2; maybe TRBD1 (5 bases). CDR3 loop: CASSIGGFRNYGYTF. The CDR3 region has the DNA TGTGCCAGTAGTATTGGGGGATTTAGGAACTATGGCTACACCTTC.